Below are 28 T cell receptor beta chains sequenced from a single sample in a study of radiotherapy plus CTLA-4 blockade in lung cancer. The table came from immunoSEQ multiplex PCR; TCRdb's copy has only in-frame clones and leaves some out. There are 2,000 to 3,000 clones in the sample; 70% to 80% occur only once, and about 20% lies in the top ten. The sample in question was tumor tissue, obtained from a patient treated with radiotherapy plus ipilimumab. The receptors were sampled from a human donor with non-small cell lung cancer that progressed on radiotherapy plus ipilimumab.

The chain uses TRBV5-4 and TRBJ2-5; 8 bases line up with TRBD2. Germline CDR1 SGHNT, CDR2 YYREEE (reference sequence). This CDR3 has 15 amino acids. V lost 2 bases, J lost 5 bases, and 8 bases stayed unmatched. The CDR3 DNA follows: TGTGCCAGCAGCTTACGGAGCGGGAGTGAGGAGACCCAGTACTTC. This codes for CASSLRSGSEETQYF.

There are a few counts of this clone. The CDR3 DNA sequence: TGTGCCAGCAGCTTCCCGACAGGGAAGCAGTACTTC. As protein: CASSFPTGKQYF. This chain connects TRBV7-9 to TRBJ2-7; 7 positions match TRBD1. The CDR3 has 12 residues. Germline values: CDR1 SEHNR, CDR2 FQNEAQ (reference sequence). V was pared by 3 bases and J by 8 bases, with 4 bases of the junction left unmatched.

This chain joins TRBV28 and TRBJ1-1; TRBD1 matches 8 bases. The germline gives CDR1 MDHEN, CDR2 SYDVKM. The CDR3 contains 14 residues. V trimming: 1 base; J trimming: 4 bases; junction bases outside the gene matches: 2. CDR3 bases: TGTGCCAGCAGTTTATCCAGGGGGCTCACTGAAGCTTTCTTT. Translating it yields CASSLSRGLTEAFF.

This clone was counted a single time. The V call is TRBV19, the J call TRBJ1-5; 9 nucleotides align to TRBD1. The germline V gene has CDR1 LNHDA and CDR2 SQIVND (reference sequence). With V trimmed by 7 bases and J by 4 bases, 11 bases remained unmatched. CDR3 length: 16 residues. The CDR3 DNA follows: TGTGCCAGTACACTTCTACCGGGACAGGGTAATCAGCCCCAGCATTTT. Protein: CASTLLPGQGNQPQHF. Complete variable domain (other parts from reference TRBV19 and TRBJ1-5): DGGITQSPKYLFRKEGQNVTLSCEQNLNHDAMYWYRQDPGQGLRLIYYSQIVNDFQKGDIAEGYSVSREKKESFPLTVTSAQKNPTAFYLCASTLLPGQGNQPQHFGDGTRLSIL.

This chain connects TRBV30 to TRBJ1-3, with 10 nucleotides matching TRBD1. Germline V gene sequence: CDR1 GTSNPN, CDR2 SVGIG (reference sequence). Germline trimming cut 6 bases from V and 11 bases from J; bases unmatched to any gene: 10. CDR3 length: 13 residues. The CDR3 DNA follows: TGTGCCTGTCGCCGGACAGGGGGGCACGCCATATATTTT. This encodes CACRRTGGHAIYF.

The table lists this clone with a few counts. V is TRBV19 and J is TRBJ1-5; a possible D gene is TRBD1 (6 bases). Germline loops: CDR1 LNHDA, CDR2 SQIVND (reference sequence). The ends were cut back, 3 bases at V and 6 bases at J, with 15 bases in the middle. CDR3 length equals 15 residues. The CDR3, as DNA: TGTGCCAGTAGTATCGGGCAGGGGCGGTCTCAGCCCCAGCATTTT. Protein sequence: CASSIGQGRSQPQHF. Drawing the rest from reference TRBV19 and TRBJ1-5, the complete variable domain is DGGITQSPKYLFRKEGQNVTLSCEQNLNHDAMYWYRQDPGQGLRLIYYSQIVNDFQKGDIAEGYSVSREKKESFPLTVTSAQKNPTAFYLCASSIGQGRSQPQHFGDGTRLSIL.

V gene TRBV5-4 combines with J gene TRBJ2-2; 8 nucleotides line up with TRBD2. After removal of 4 bases from V and 1 base from J, the junction contained 6 bases not matched to a gene. This CDR3 comprises 16 residues. Germline loops: CDR1 SGHNT, CDR2 YYREEE (reference sequence). CDR3 protein: CASSGTRPQNTGELFF. CDR3 coding DNA: TGTGCCAGCAGCGGGACTAGGCCCCAGAACACCGGGGAGCTGTTTTTT.

In this sample, this clone turned up a few times. This chain links TRBV7-9 with TRBJ1-4; tentatively, D is TRBD1 (5 bases). This CDR3 has 15 amino acids. Deletions cut 6 bases from V and 8 bases from J, with 19 bases between. The germline CDR1 and CDR2 sequences are SEHNR and FQNEAQ (reference sequence). This CDR3 is CASRPEGRNLEKLFF. As DNA, the CDR3 is TGTGCCAGCAGGCCGGAGGGACGGAACCTAGAAAAACTGTTTTTT.

The chain joins TRBV4-1 to TRBJ2-3; no definite D call. There are 14 residues in the CDR3. Trimming cost V 3 bases and J 5 bases, with 12 bases left between them. CDR1 and CDR2 from the germline V gene are MGHRA and YSYEKL. Here the CDR3 DNA reads TGCGCCAGCAGCCAGTTACTAAACGGAGATACGCAGTATTTT. Translated, it gives CASSQLLNGDTQYF.

The chain joins TRBV28 to TRBJ2-7; TRBD1 matches 9 bases. Trimming took 5 bases from V and 5 from J; bases not matched to a gene: 4. Germline V gene lookup returns CDR1 MDHEN and CDR2 SYDVKM. The CDR3 contains 13 residues. The CDR3 loop reads CASSPTGGHEQYF. In DNA form, the CDR3 reads TGTGCCAGCAGTCCCACAGGGGGCCACGAGCAGTACTTC. The full variable domain, rest sourced from reference TRBV28 and TRBJ2-7, is DVKVTQSSRYLVKRTGEKVFLECVQDMDHENMFWYRQDPGLGLRLIYFSYDVKMKEKGDIPEGYSVSREKKERFSLILESASTNQTSMYLCASSPTGGHEQYFGPGTRLTVT.

The chain links TRBV19 to TRBJ2-1; maybe TRBD1 (6 bases). Germline CDR1 is LNHDA and CDR2 is SQIVND (reference sequence). This CDR3 is 16 amino acids long. The germline V and J ends were trimmed by 4 bases and 0 bases, with 13 bases remaining between them. The CDR3 protein is CASSTGSRGSYNEQFF. DNA of the CDR3: TGTGCCAGTAGTACCGGATCCAGGGGCTCCTACAATGAGCAGTTCTTC.

Worth noting for this clone: The same CDR3 can be traced to other DNA sequences in this sample. The chain uses TRBV9 and TRBJ1-2; weak D call: TRBD1 (6 bases). The germline gives CDR1 SGDLS, CDR2 YYNGEE. This CDR3 region has 15 residues. The ends were cut back, 0 bases at V and 5 bases at J, with 14 bases in the middle. The CDR3 region is CASSVGVNREYGYTF. The CDR3 coding sequence is TGTGCCAGCAGCGTAGGGGTTAACAGGGAATATGGCTACACCTTC.

This clone was picked up one time. The chain combines TRBV18 with TRBJ2-3; D remains unclear. The germline V gene has CDR1 KGHSH and CDR2 LQKENI. This CDR3 has 15 residues. The ends were cut back, 3 bases at V and 4 bases at J, with 14 bases in the middle. CDR3 in amino acids: CASSPASPRADTQYF. The CDR3 DNA reads TGTGCCAGCTCACCTGCCTCCCCTAGAGCAGATACGCAGTATTTT. Full variable domain (outside the CDR3, taken from reference TRBV18 and TRBJ2-3): NAGVMQNPRHLVRRRGQEARLRCSPMKGHSHVYWYRQLPEEGLKFMVYLQKENIIDESGMPKERFSAEFPKEGPSILRIQQVVRGDSAAYFCASSPASPRADTQYFGPGTRLTVL.

The V and J genes are TRBV19 and TRBJ1-1; 10 nucleotides align to TRBD1. J was trimmed by 5 bases and V by 7 bases; bases with no gene match: 13. This CDR3 comprises 16 residues. Per germline, CDR1 LNHDA and CDR2 SQIVND (reference sequence). The DNA of the CDR3 is TGTGCCAGTACCCTGAGAGACAGGGGGCGGGGGACTGAAGCTTTCTTT. Its translation: CASTLRDRGRGTEAFF.

This clone has a handful of counts. V usage is TRBV29-1 and J usage is TRBJ2-7; D gene uncertain. The CDR3 is made up of 10 amino acids. Germline V CDR1 and CDR2: SQVTM, ANQGSEA. V dropped 6 bases and J dropped 4 bases, with 7 bases sitting between them. The CDR3 loop is CSVLDYEQYF. CDR3 DNA sequence: TGCAGCGTCCTTGATTACGAGCAGTACTTC.

This clone has a handful of counts. This chain joins TRBV9 and TRBJ2-1; D is perhaps TRBD1 or TRBD2 (5 bases each). Trimming removed 4 bases from V and 6 bases from J, with 17 bases in between. This CDR3 comprises 15 residues. The V gene's germline CDR1 is SGDLS and CDR2 YYNGEE. Here the CDR3 reads CASSPSGTSPNEQFF. The CDR3 DNA reads as TGTGCCAGCAGCCCATCTGGGACGTCGCCCAATGAGCAGTTCTTC.

V gene TRBV13 combines with J gene TRBJ2-3, with TRBD1 as a possible D gene (5 bases). Germline values: CDR1 PRHDT, CDR2 FYEKMQ (reference sequence). V lost 0 bases, J lost 2 bases, and 9 bases lay in between. The CDR3 is 15 amino acids. In DNA form, the CDR3 reads TGTGCCAGCAGCTTAGGAACAGGACCCACAGATACGCAGTATTTT. Its translation: CASSLGTGPTDTQYF.

The chain is built from TRBV10-3 and TRBJ1-5; 9 bases fit TRBD1. Germline values: CDR1 ENHRY, CDR2 SYGVKD. J lost 4 bases, V lost 8 bases, and 3 bases had no gene match. CDR3 length: 13 amino acids. Here the CDR3 reads CAIGGTGNQPQHF. The CDR3, as DNA: TGTGCCATCGGTGGGACAGGGAATCAGCCCCAGCATTTT.

The V gene is TRBV7-9, the J gene TRBJ2-1; 16 bases are a match to TRBD2. The germline V gene has CDR1 SEHNR and CDR2 FQNEAQ (reference sequence). Trimming took 5 bases from V and 15 from J; bases not matched to a gene: 13. The length of the CDR3 is 16 residues. For the CDR3, the DNA is TGTGCCAGCAGCCTCCCGGGACTAGCGGGAGGGTCCCATCCGTTCTTC. This sequence encodes CASSLPGLAGGSHPFF.

V and J are TRBV6-1 and TRBJ1-5; D is unresolved. Germline assignment: CDR1 MNHNS and CDR2 SASEGT. The CDR3 is made up of 14 amino acids. Trimming left V 4 bases short and J 2 bases short, with 9 bases between. CDR3 sequence reads: CASSAVSGNQPQHF. CDR3 coding DNA: TGTGCCAGCAGTGCGGTATCGGGCAATCAGCCCCAGCATTTT.

This sequence joins TRBV6-6 and TRBJ1-4; 11 positions agree with TRBD1. The germline V gene encodes CDR1 MNHNY and CDR2 SVGAGI (reference sequence). The CDR3 loop spans 15 amino acids. J gave up 7 bases and V 1 base, and 2 bases lay outside the gene matches. The CDR3 loop is CASSYLDRGLEKLFF. For the CDR3, the DNA is TGTGCCAGCAGTTACTTGGACAGGGGGCTTGAAAAACTGTTTTTT.

This sequence joins TRBV5-6 and TRBJ2-7; 9 nucleotides agree with TRBD2. After removal of 5 bases from V and 2 bases from J, the junction contained 5 bases not matched to a gene. The CDR3 spans 14 residues. The germline V gene encodes CDR1 SGHDT and CDR2 YYEEEE. CDR3 sequence: CASSWTSATYEQYF. The CDR3 DNA reads TGTGCCAGCAGTTGGACTAGCGCGACCTACGAGCAGTACTTC.

The chain couples TRBV29-1 to TRBJ1-5, with D possibly TRBD1 on 5 matching bases. There are 13 residues in the CDR3. V was clipped by 4 bases and J by 5 bases, with 12 bases between them. The germline V gene encodes CDR1 SQVTM and CDR2 ANQGSEA. Here the CDR3 DNA reads TGCAGCGTTGGTGGGGGGTGGGATCAGCCCCAGCATTTT. It encodes CSVGGGWDQPQHF.

The chain employs TRBV29-1 and TRBJ2-7; the D gene could be TRBD1 or TRBD2 (5 bases each). The CDR3 length is 12 residues. Per germline, CDR1 SQVTM and CDR2 ANQGSEA. Trimming stripped 7 bases from V and 2 bases from J, with 12 bases between. The CDR3 nucleotides read TGCAGCGCCCGGGACGGAACCTACGAGCAGTACTTC. Translation: CSARDGTYEQYF.

Concerning this clone: The identical CDR3 is also encoded by other nucleotide sequences in the sample. The rearrangement joins TRBV5-6 to TRBJ2-7; the match to TRBD1 covers 8 bases. The J segment lost 4 bases and the V segment lost 4 bases, leaving 4 bases of the junction unmatched. The germline CDR1 and CDR2 sequences are SGHDT and YYEEEE. The CDR3 totals 13 residues. In DNA form, the CDR3 reads TGTGCCAGCAGCGCGGACAGGGCTTACGAGCAGTACTTC. It translates to CASSADRAYEQYF.

The chain recombines TRBV18 with TRBJ2-2, with D possibly matching TRBD2 (6 bases). The CDR3 is 20 residues long. Germline V gene data show CDR1 as KGHSH and CDR2 as LQKENI. Trimming removed 0 bases from V and 2 bases from J, with 22 bases in between. CDR3 nucleotide sequence: TGTGCCAGCTCACCACCGCGTCCCGGGACGGGGGTCTATAACACCGGGGAGCTGTTTTTT. Its protein product is CASSPPRPGTGVYNTGELFF.

The CDR3 nucleotides are TGTGCCAGCAGCTTCCCAGACGGCAATGAGCAGTTCTTC. Translated, it gives CASSFPDGNEQFF. J is TRBJ2-1 and V is TRBV5-5; D gene uncertain. Looked up from germline, CDR1 is SGHKS and CDR2 is YYEKEE (reference sequence). V was pared by 2 bases and J by 6 bases, with 9 bases between. The CDR3 runs to 13 residues.

The CDR3 here is CASSRDKTYEQYF. In DNA, the CDR3 is TGCGCCAGCAGCCGGGACAAAACCTACGAGCAGTACTTC. This chain joins TRBV4-3 and TRBJ2-7; D is possibly TRBD1 (6 bases). This CDR3 has 13 amino acids. V lost 4 bases and J 2 bases, leaving 9 bases between the germline ends. Germline CDR1 is LGHNA and CDR2 is YSLEER.